Each of the 2 T cell receptor beta chains below was sequenced from the same sample in a study of T cell repertoires in cytomegalovirus infection. These receptors' targets are unknown. TCRdb called the reads again in MiXCR, with one record for every CDR3 protein. The repertoire includes 65,000 to 85,000 distinct CDR3 sequences, about 26% of them detected once, and roughly three fifths sits in the top ten. This material consisted of CD8+ T cells from cultured PBMCs, taken from culture after CMV antigen stimulation. Receptors originate from a human donor in good health (CMV status not recorded). Some clones in this sample may be carry-over from other donors' samples.

This clonotype showed up just a few times. This rearrangement joins TRBV29-1 to TRBJ2-1, with 12 bases matching TRBD1. The CDR3 has 16 amino acids. Trimming at V came to 6 bases and at J to 1 base, leaving 7 bases not matched to a gene. Germline CDR1 and CDR2: SQVTM and ANQGSEA. Here the CDR3 DNA reads TGCAGCGTAGCCGGGACAGGGGGCGCGTCCTACAATGAGCAGTTCTTC. It translates to CSVAGTGGASYNEQFF.

At least ten counts were recorded for this clonotype. The chain has TRBV7-6 and TRBJ1-2; D possibly corresponds to TRBD1 (6 bases). The CDR3 contains 15 residues. Trimming took off 1 base at V and 2 bases at J, with 11 bases between the two ends. Germline V gene data show CDR1 as SGHVS and CDR2 as FNYEAQ. CDR3 residues: CASSLGAGANYGYTF. In DNA form, the CDR3 reads TGTGCCAGCAGCTTAGGTGCAGGGGCAAACTATGGCTACACCTTC.